One sample yielded the 30 T cell receptor beta chains listed below, sequenced in a study of T-cell memory formation after mild COVID-19. From the 5' RACE reads, TCRdb called clonotypes with MiXCR, one entry per CDR3 protein. The data contain some 46,000 distinct CDR3 sequences, about 6.3% of them singletons. Specimen: PBMCs or a T cell subset sorted from them (not recorded which). The receptors stem from an adult who had mild COVID-19 (a few samples of this study predate the infection). Cell type and time point are not known.

This clonotype was detected ten times or more. The chain recombines TRBV25-1 with TRBJ2-3, with no clear D. Per the germline V gene, CDR1 is MGHDK and CDR2 is SYGVNS. The CDR3 totals 12 residues. The V end lost 7 bases, the J end lost 11 bases, and 16 bases lay between the germline ends. CDR3 region: CASNFLGFEQYF. The CDR3 nucleotides read TGTGCCAGCAATTTCTTAGGGTTTGAGCAGTATTTT.

This clonotype has at least ten counts. The gene calls are TRBV9 and TRBJ2-3; D is possibly TRBD1 or TRBD2 (5 bases each). The CDR3 has 15 residues. Germline CDR1 SGDLS, CDR2 YYNGEE. V shed 4 bases and J shed 2 bases, with 14 bases lying between them. The CDR3 sequence: CASSFRGFHTDTQYF. For the CDR3, the DNA is TGTGCCAGCAGCTTCCGGGGCTTCCACACAGATACGCAGTATTTT.

This sequence joins TRBV14 and TRBJ1-2; D remains unclear. Germline values: CDR1 SGHDN, CDR2 FVKESK. Trimming left V 4 bases short and J 4 bases short, with 13 bases between. The CDR3 totals 14 residues. The CDR3: CASSPLGGTYGYTF. CDR3 nucleotide sequence: TGTGCCAGCAGCCCGTTGGGAGGCACCTATGGCTACACCTTC. The whole variable domain, filled in from reference TRBV14 and TRBJ1-2, reads EAGVTQFPSHSVIEKGQTVTLRCDPISGHDNLYWYRRVMGKEIKFLLHFVKESKQDESGMPNNRFLAERTGGTYSTLKVQPAELEDSGVYFCASSPLGGTYGYTFGSGTRLTVV.

This clonotype appeared many times. This chain connects TRBV5-1 to TRBJ1-1; 7 nucleotides line up with TRBD1. The V segment lost 3 bases and the J segment 6 bases; nucleotides outside the gene matches: 8. The V gene's germline CDR1 is SGHRS and CDR2 YFSETQ. CDR3 size: 14 residues. CDR3 residues: CASSWGRTGAEAFF. For the CDR3, the DNA is TGCGCCAGCAGCTGGGGCCGGACAGGAGCTGAAGCTTTCTTT.

There are a few counts of this clonotype. This chain links TRBV20-1 with TRBJ2-3, with TRBD2 identical over 8 bases. Germline assignment: CDR1 DFQATT and CDR2 SNEGSKA (reference sequence). The V gene end was trimmed by 3 bases and the J gene end by 1 base; junction bases not matched to a gene: 3. The CDR3 sequence is 14 residues long. CDR3 bases: TGCAGTGCTAGGGCTAGCGGGCGCACAGATACGCAGTATTTT. Protein sequence: CSARASGRTDTQYF.

This clonotype has a count of ten or more. This chain joins TRBV9 and TRBJ2-7; possibly TRBD1 for D (6 bases). V dropped 8 bases and J dropped 2 bases, with 26 bases sitting between them. This CDR3 comprises 17 residues. Germline V gives CDR1 SGDLS, CDR2 YYNGEE. CDR3 region: CARDRFSPPTFTYEQYF. The CDR3 DNA reads as TGTGCCAGAGACAGGTTTTCTCCCCCTACTTTTACCTACGAGCAGTACTTC.

This clonotype came up many times. The V call is TRBV5-1, the J call TRBJ2-5, with a tentative D call TRBD1 (6 bases). The V gene lost 7 bases and the J gene lost 2 bases, with 18 bases spanning the gap. This CDR3 comprises 15 residues. Germline V gene sequence: CDR1 SGHRS, CDR2 YFSETQ. The CDR3 DNA follows: TGCGCCAGCGGAGCAGGACAGATGAATCAAGAGACCCAGTACTTC. As protein: CASGAGQMNQETQYF.

The chain links TRBV3-1 to TRBJ2-7; possibly TRBD1 or TRBD2 for D (6 bases each). The V end lost 1 base, the J end lost 3 bases, and 22 bases lay between the germline ends. The CDR3 is made up of 18 amino acids. Germline V CDR1 and CDR2: LGHDT, YNNKEL (reference sequence). The chain's CDR3 is CASSQGREGTTSFYEQYF. The DNA of the CDR3 is TGTGCCAGCAGCCAAGGGCGGGAAGGGACAACAAGTTTCTACGAGCAGTACTTC.

Ten or more counts support this clonotype. The V gene is TRBV5-1, the J gene TRBJ2-5; 12 bases align to TRBD2. Trimming removed 5 bases from V and 4 bases from J; junction bases left unmatched: 9. The germline V gene has CDR1 SGHRS and CDR2 YFSETQ. The CDR3 length is 16 residues. CDR3 protein: CASRVPRLAGAETQYF. Here the CDR3 DNA reads TGCGCCAGCAGGGTCCCCAGACTAGCGGGAGCAGAGACCCAGTACTTC.

This chain joins TRBV5-1 and TRBJ2-3; 16 bases fit TRBD2. The CDR3 has 17 amino acids. Germline CDR1 reads SGHRS; CDR2 reads YFSETQ. V dropped 4 bases and J dropped 4; count of bases not matched to a gene: 6. As DNA, the CDR3 is TGCGCCAGCAGCGCGGGACTAGCGGGGGGGCGGGCAGATACGCAGTATTTT. Translating it yields CASSAGLAGGRADTQYF.

This clonotype has at least ten counts. The chain combines TRBV25-1 with TRBJ1-1, with a weak D call TRBD1 (6 bases). The ends were cut back, 2 bases at V and 6 bases at J, with 16 bases in the middle. CDR1 MGHDK and CDR2 SYGVNS come from the germline V gene. The CDR3 contains 15 residues. CDR3 DNA: TGTGCCAGCAGTGAAAGTAGAGGACAGTTCTCTGAAGCTTTCTTT. Its translation: CASSESRGQFSEAFF.

This chain connects TRBV2 to TRBJ2-2; 8 positions match TRBD1. Germline-derived CDR1 and CDR2 are SNHLY and FYNNEI. V lost 6 bases, J lost 6 bases, and 6 bases stayed unmatched. This CDR3 is built from 14 residues. In DNA, the CDR3 is TGTGCCAGCAGAGAGGACAGGGCTCCCGGGGAGCTGTTTTTT. This codes for CASREDRAPGELFF.

This clonotype was counted a few times. The chain uses TRBV5-4 and TRBJ1-2, with 7 bases aligning to TRBD1. Germline V CDR1 and CDR2: SGHNT, YYREEE (reference sequence). The junction had 9 bases not matched to a gene; V was cut back by 0 bases and J by 7 bases. The CDR3 totals 15 residues. The CDR3 DNA sequence: TGTGCCAGCAGCTTGGAAGGGGGCCGGTTTGGTGGCTACACCTTC. As protein: CASSLEGGRFGGYTF.

The chain combines TRBV14 with TRBJ1-1; D gene uncertain. This CDR3 contains 16 residues. CDR1 and CDR2 from the germline V gene are SGHDN and FVKESK. Trimming pared 4 bases from V and 0 bases from J, leaving 15 bases between. CDR3 sequence: CASSPSQGFMNTEAFF. As DNA, the CDR3 is TGTGCCAGCAGCCCAAGTCAAGGGTTTATGAACACTGAAGCTTTCTTT. Combining the CDR3 with reference TRBV14 and TRBJ1-1 gives the whole variable domain EAGVTQFPSHSVIEKGQTVTLRCDPISGHDNLYWYRRVMGKEIKFLLHFVKESKQDESGMPNNRFLAERTGGTYSTLKVQPAELEDSGVYFCASSPSQGFMNTEAFFGQGTRLTVV.

This clonotype was detected ten times or more. The chain uses TRBV20-1 and TRBJ2-7; D not resolved. Germline CDR1 and CDR2: DFQATT and SNEGSKA (reference sequence). This CDR3 contains 13 residues. The V end was cut by 2 bases, the J end by 0 bases, with 8 bases between. The CDR3 nucleotides are TGCAGTGCTAGACGTAGCTTCTCCTACGAGCAGTACTTC. Its protein product is CSARRSFSYEQYF.

In its sample, this clonotype was seen a few times. CDR3 nucleotides: TGCAGTGCTAGCCCACCGGACGGCACTGAAGCTTTCTTT. It is translated as CSASPPDGTEAFF. V and J are TRBV20-1 and TRBJ1-1; D gene ambiguous. The V gene lost 3 bases and the J gene lost 4 bases, with 12 bases spanning the gap. The CDR3 extends over 13 amino acids. CDR1 is DFQATT, CDR2 SNEGSKA, per germline (reference sequence).

This chain connects TRBV6-2 or TRBV6-3 to TRBJ2-3; TRBD2 is a possible D gene (6 bases). CDR1 is MNHEY, CDR2 SVGEGT, per germline. The V and J ends lost 7 bases and 4 bases respectively, with 24 bases between them. The CDR3 loop spans 17 amino acids. CDR3 sequence: CASKTPNLGRIADTQYF. CDR3 nucleotide sequence: TGTGCCAGCAAAACTCCAAACTTAGGGAGGATCGCAGATACGCAGTATTTT.

This clonotype was observed a handful of times. The chain uses TRBV20-1 and TRBJ2-5; TRBD2 matches at 7 bases. The germline gives CDR1 DFQATT, CDR2 SNEGSKA (reference sequence). The CDR3 covers 14 residues. The ends lost 6 bases at V and 5 bases at J; junction bases unmatched: 12. The CDR3 DNA reads TGCAGTGCCCTCACGCTTGTTAGCGGGGAGACCCAGTACTTC. Its translation is CSALTLVSGETQYF.

Regarding this clonotype: This could be a read error, since a much larger clone is one nucleotide away. The rearrangement links TRBV10-2 to TRBJ1-2; weak D call: TRBD1 (5 bases). CDR1 and CDR2 (germline): WSHSY, SAAADI. The ends were cut back, 0 bases at V and 7 bases at J, with 12 bases in the middle. This CDR3 contains 14 residues. Here the CDR3 reads CASSESYQGFGYTF. In DNA form, the CDR3 reads TGCGCCAGCAGTGAGTCTTACCAGGGATTTGGCTACACCTTC.

This clonotype was counted ten times or more. The rearrangement joins TRBV5-4 to TRBJ2-6, with D possibly matching TRBD2 (6 bases). Trimming pared 6 bases from V and 0 bases from J, leaving 13 bases between. Germline assignment: CDR1 SGHNT and CDR2 YYREEE (reference sequence). This CDR3 is 16 amino acids long. CDR3 bases: TGTGCCAGCAACCGGGGGTCCTCCTCTGGGGCCAACGTCCTGACTTTC. It yields the protein CASNRGSSSGANVLTF.

V gene TRBV20-1 combines with J gene TRBJ1-1, with a possible D match to TRBD1 (5 bases). The germline V and J ends were trimmed by 3 bases and 4 bases, with 12 bases remaining between them. This CDR3 spans 13 amino acids. Germline CDR1 DFQATT, CDR2 SNEGSKA (reference sequence). In nucleotides, the CDR3 is TGCAGTGCTAGTCAGGGCCGGGTCACTGAAGCTTTCTTT. This codes for CSASQGRVTEAFF.

The rearrangement links TRBV10-2 to TRBJ2-7; no definite D call. V was clipped by 6 bases and J by 0 bases, with 9 bases between them. Germline CDR1 reads WSHSY; CDR2 reads SAAADI. This CDR3 spans 13 amino acids. The DNA for the CDR3 is TGCGCCAGCAGGCCTGGGGACTCCTACGAGCAGTACTTC. Translating it yields CASRPGDSYEQYF.

The chain is built from TRBV9 and TRBJ2-1, with D perhaps TRBD1 (6 bases). CDR1 is SGDLS, CDR2 YYNGEE, per germline. The CDR3 runs to 15 residues. V was pared by 0 bases and J by 3 bases, with 10 bases between. The CDR3 protein is CASSVDTGRYNEQFF. For the CDR3, the DNA is TGTGCCAGCAGCGTAGACACAGGGCGCTACAATGAGCAGTTCTTC.

A few counts support this clonotype. This CDR3 is CSARDLEGRYGYTF. The CDR3 nucleotides are TGCAGTGCTAGAGATTTGGAGGGACGGTATGGCTACACCTTC. V gene TRBV20-1 combines with J gene TRBJ1-2; weak D call: TRBD1 (5 bases). Trimming took 0 bases from V and 5 from J, leaving 13 bases between them. The CDR3 contains 14 residues. Germline CDR1 and CDR2: DFQATT and SNEGSKA (reference sequence).

At least ten counts were recorded for this clonotype. This chain connects TRBV5-1 to TRBJ1-5, with 8 bases that match TRBD1. V shed 7 bases, J shed 4 bases, and the junction held 10 bases outside the gene matches. This CDR3 has 15 amino acids. Germline CDR1 reads SGHRS; CDR2 reads YFSETQ. The chain's CDR3 is CASRLGTGSNQPQHF. Written as DNA, the CDR3 is TGCGCCAGCCGGCTCGGGACAGGCAGTAATCAGCCCCAGCATTTT.

The chain couples TRBV2 to TRBJ2-3, with 7 bases lining up with TRBD2. CDR3 length equals 13 residues. Germline V lookup: CDR1 SNHLY, CDR2 FYNNEI. The V and J ends lost 11 bases and 1 base, in that order; junction bases with no gene match: 6. The CDR3 reads CAHVAGGTDTQYF. The CDR3 DNA reads TGTGCCCACGTGGCGGGGGGCACAGATACGCAGTATTTT.

In this sample, this clonotype turned up many times. The V gene is TRBV18, the J gene TRBJ1-1; tentative D call: TRBD1 (6 bases). Per germline, CDR1 KGHSH and CDR2 LQKENI. V lost 2 bases, J lost 0 bases, and 16 bases lay in between. This CDR3 is built from 17 residues. As DNA, the CDR3 is TGTGCCAGCTCACCAATGAAGTGGGGGGCCGTGAACACTGAAGCTTTCTTT. Translated: CASSPMKWGAVNTEAFF.

This clonotype was seen at least ten times. V usage is TRBV7-2 and J usage is TRBJ2-7; possible D gene TRBD1, 6 bases. The germline gives CDR1 SGHTA, CDR2 FQGNSA. Trimming removed 5 bases at V and 1 base at J, with 9 bases between. The CDR3 loop spans 13 amino acids. The CDR3 DNA reads as TGTGCCAGCAGCGGGGGCCAATCCTACGAGCAGTACTTC. It encodes CASSGGQSYEQYF.

Ten or more counts support this clonotype. The V call is TRBV5-1, the J call TRBJ2-2; no clear D. V gave up 0 bases and J gave up 1 base, with 4 bases separating them. CDR1 SGHRS and CDR2 YFSETQ come from the germline V gene. The length of the CDR3 is 14 residues. The CDR3 DNA sequence: TGCGCCAGCAGCTTGGGCCAGAACACCGGGGAGCTGTTTTTT. Translating gives CASSLGQNTGELFF. Full variable domain (missing parts from reference TRBV5-1 and TRBJ2-2): KAGVTQTPRYLIKTRGQQVTLSCSPISGHRSVSWYQQTPGQGLQFLFEYFSETQRNKGNFPGRFSGRQFSNSRSEMNVSTLELGDSALYLCASSLGQNTGELFFGEGSRLTVL.

This chain joins TRBV12-3 or TRBV12-4 and TRBJ1-1, with 10 bases fitting TRBD1. The length of the CDR3 is 15 residues. V was clipped by 1 base and J by 4 bases; unmatched bases: 3. Here the CDR3 reads CASSLGTGGGTEAFF. CDR3 DNA sequence: TGTGCCAGCAGTTTAGGGACAGGGGGGGGCACTGAAGCTTTCTTT.